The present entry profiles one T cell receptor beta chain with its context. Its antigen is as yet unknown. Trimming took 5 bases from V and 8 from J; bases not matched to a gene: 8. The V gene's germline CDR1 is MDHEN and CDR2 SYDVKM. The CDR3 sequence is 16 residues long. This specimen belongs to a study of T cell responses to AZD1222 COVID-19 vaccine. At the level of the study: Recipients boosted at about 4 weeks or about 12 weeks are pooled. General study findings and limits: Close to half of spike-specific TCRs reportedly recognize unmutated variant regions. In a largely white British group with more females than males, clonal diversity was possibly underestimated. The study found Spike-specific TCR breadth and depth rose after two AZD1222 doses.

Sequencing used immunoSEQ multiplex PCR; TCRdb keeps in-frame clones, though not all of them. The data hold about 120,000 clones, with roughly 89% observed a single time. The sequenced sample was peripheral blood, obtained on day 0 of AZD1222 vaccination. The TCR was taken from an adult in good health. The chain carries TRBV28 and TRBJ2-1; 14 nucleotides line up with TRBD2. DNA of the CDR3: TGTGCCAGCAGTCTAAGACTAGCGGGAGGGCAGGATGAGCAGTTCTTC. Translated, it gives CASSLRLAGGQDEQFF.